A single T cell receptor beta chain is shown here with its context. Assay used: immunoSEQ multiplex PCR; TCRdb lists only in-frame clones, some missing. The profile shows 100,000 to 150,000 clones, about nine tenths of them singletons. This specimen comes from a study of T cell responses to AZD1222 COVID-19 vaccine. V lost 0 bases, J lost 0 bases, and 11 bases lay in between. This CDR3 region has 17 residues. CDR1 is LGHDT and CDR2 is YNNKEL in the germline V gene (reference sequence). Material: peripheral blood, obtained on day 0 of AZD1222 vaccination. This receptor was identified in an adult in good health. The genes are TRBV3-1 (or the pseudogene TRBV3-2) and TRBJ1-4; D is unclear. The CDR3 DNA reads TGTGCCAGCAGCCAAGATCCCCGTTTTGCAACTAATGAAAAACTGTTTTTT. Translating it yields CASSQDPRFATNEKLFF.